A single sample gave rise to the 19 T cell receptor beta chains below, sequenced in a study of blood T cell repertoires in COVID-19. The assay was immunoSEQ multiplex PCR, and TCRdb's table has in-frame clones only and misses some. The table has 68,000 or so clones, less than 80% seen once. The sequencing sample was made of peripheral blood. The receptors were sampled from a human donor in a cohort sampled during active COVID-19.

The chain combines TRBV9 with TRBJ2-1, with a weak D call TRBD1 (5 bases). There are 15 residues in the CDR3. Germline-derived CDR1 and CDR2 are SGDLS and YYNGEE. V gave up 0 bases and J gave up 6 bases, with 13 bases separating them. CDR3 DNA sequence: TGTGCCAGCAGCGTAGCCTTTAGACAGCCCAATGAGCAGTTCTTC. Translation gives CASSVAFRQPNEQFF.

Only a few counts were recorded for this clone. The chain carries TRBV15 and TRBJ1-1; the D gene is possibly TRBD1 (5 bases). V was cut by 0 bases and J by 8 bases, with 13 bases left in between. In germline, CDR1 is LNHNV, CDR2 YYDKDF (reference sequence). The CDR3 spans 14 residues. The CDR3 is CATSRDRADREAFF. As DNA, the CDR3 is TGTGCCACCAGCAGAGATCGGGCAGACAGAGAAGCTTTCTTT.

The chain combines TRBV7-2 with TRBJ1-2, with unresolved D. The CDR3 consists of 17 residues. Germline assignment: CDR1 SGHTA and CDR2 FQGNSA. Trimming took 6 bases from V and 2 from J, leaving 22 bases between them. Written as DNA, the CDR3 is TGTGCCAGCAGTGACAAACTTATCTGGCAGATCAACTATGGCTACACCTTC. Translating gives CASSDKLIWQINYGYTF. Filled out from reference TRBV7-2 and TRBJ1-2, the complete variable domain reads GAGVSQSPSNKVTEKGKDVELRCDPISGHTALYWYRQSLGQGLEFLIYFQGNSAPDKSGLPSDRFSAERTGGSVSTLTIQRTQQEDSAVYLCASSDKLIWQINYGYTFGSGTRLTVV.

The CDR3 bases are TGTGCCACCTCCAAAAGCGGCGGGGAGCAGTACTTC. This encodes CATSKSGGEQYF. The V call is TRBV3-1 (or the pseudogene TRBV3-2), the J call TRBJ2-7, with D perhaps matching TRBD2 (5 bases). The V gene's germline CDR1 is LGHDT and CDR2 YNNKEL (reference sequence). CDR3 length: 12 amino acids. Trimming cost V 10 bases and J 7 bases, with 17 bases left between them.

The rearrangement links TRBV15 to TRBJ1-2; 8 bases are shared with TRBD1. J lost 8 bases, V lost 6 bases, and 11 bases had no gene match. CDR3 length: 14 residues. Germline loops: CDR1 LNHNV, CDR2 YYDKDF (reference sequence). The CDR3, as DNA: TGTGCCACCAGTAGCGTGACAGGGGCTCTAGGCTACACCTTC. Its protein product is CATSSVTGALGYTF. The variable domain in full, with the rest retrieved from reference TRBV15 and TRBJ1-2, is DAMVIQNPRYQVTQFGKPVTLSCSQTLNHNVMYWYQQKSSQAPKLLFHYYDKDFNNEADTPDNFQSRRPNTSFCFLDIRSPGLGDTAMYLCATSSVTGALGYTFGSGTRLTVV.

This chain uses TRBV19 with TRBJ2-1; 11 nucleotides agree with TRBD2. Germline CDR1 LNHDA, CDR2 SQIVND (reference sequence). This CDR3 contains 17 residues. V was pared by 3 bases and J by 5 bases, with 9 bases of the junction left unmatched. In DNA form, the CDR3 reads TGTGCCAGTAGTATGAAACCGGGACTAGCGGTCAACAATGAGCAGTTCTTC. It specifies CASSMKPGLAVNNEQFF.

The CDR3: CASSGDRVYEQYF. The CDR3 DNA reads as TGTGCCAGCAGCGGGGACAGGGTTTACGAGCAGTACTTC. V gene TRBV2 combines with J gene TRBJ2-7; 9 bases line up with TRBD1. The junction had 4 bases not matched to a gene; V was cut back by 6 bases and J by 4 bases. Germline V gene sequence: CDR1 SNHLY, CDR2 FYNNEI. CDR3 size: 13 residues.

The CDR3 DNA reads as TGTGCCAGCAGCTTCACAGAAATGAACACTGAAGCTTTCTTT. Its protein product is CASSFTEMNTEAFF. This chain connects TRBV7-9 to TRBJ1-1; D unresolved. V was trimmed by 3 bases and J by 0 bases, leaving 8 bases between them. The CDR3 is 14 residues long. Germline CDR1 reads SEHNR; CDR2 reads FQNEAQ (reference sequence). The variable domain in full, completed from reference TRBV7-9 and TRBJ1-1, reads DTGVSQNPRHKITKRGQNVTFRCDPISEHNRLYWYRQTLGQGPEFLTYFQNEAQLEKSRLLSDRFSAERPKGSFSTLEIQRTEQGDSAMYLCASSFTEMNTEAFFGQGTRLTVV.

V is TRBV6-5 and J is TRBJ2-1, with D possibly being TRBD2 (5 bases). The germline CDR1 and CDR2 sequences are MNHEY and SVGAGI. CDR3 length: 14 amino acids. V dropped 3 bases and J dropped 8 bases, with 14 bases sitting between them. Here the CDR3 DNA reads TGTGCCAGCAGTTATGTTGGGGTTAGCGATGAGCAGTTCTTC. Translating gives CASSYVGVSDEQFF.

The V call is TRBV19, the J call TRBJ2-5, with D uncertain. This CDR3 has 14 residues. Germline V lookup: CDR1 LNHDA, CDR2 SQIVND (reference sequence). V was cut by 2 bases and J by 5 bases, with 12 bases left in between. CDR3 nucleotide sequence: TGTGCCAGTAGTATACCGGGTGGATCGGAGACCCAGTACTTC. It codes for CASSIPGGSETQYF.

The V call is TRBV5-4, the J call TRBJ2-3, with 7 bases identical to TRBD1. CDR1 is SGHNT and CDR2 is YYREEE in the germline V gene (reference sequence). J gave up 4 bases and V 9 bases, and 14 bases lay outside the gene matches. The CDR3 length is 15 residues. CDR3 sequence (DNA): TGTGCCACCCGAATCATGACAGGGCGGGCAGATACGCAGTATTTT. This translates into CATRIMTGRADTQYF.

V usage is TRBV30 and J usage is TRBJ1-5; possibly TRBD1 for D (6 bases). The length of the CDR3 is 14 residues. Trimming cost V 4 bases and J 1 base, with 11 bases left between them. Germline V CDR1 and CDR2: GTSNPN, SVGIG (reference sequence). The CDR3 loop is CAWNPGGSNQPQHF. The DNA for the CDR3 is TGTGCCTGGAATCCGGGGGGCAGCAATCAGCCCCAGCATTTT.

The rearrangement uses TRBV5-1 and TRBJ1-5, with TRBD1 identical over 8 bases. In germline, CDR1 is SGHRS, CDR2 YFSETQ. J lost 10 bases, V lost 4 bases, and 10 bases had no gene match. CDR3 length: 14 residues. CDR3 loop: CASSPGQGRGPQHF. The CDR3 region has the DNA TGCGCCAGCAGCCCCGGACAGGGCAGAGGACCCCAGCATTTT.

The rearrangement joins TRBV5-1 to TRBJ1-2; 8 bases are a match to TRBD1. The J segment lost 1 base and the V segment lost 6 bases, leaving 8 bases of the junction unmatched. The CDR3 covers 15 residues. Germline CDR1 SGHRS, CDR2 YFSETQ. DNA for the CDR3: TGCGCCAGCACACCACAGGGGGGCATTAACTATGGCTACACCTTC. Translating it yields CASTPQGGINYGYTF.

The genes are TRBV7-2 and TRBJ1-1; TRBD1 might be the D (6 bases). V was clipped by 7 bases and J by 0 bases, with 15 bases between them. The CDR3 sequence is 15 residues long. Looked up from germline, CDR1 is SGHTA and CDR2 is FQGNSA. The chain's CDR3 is CASIWRQGLNTEAFF. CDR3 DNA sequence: TGTGCCAGCATCTGGCGGCAGGGGTTGAACACTGAAGCTTTCTTT. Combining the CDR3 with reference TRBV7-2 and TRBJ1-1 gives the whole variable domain GAGVSQSPSNKVTEKGKDVELRCDPISGHTALYWYRQSLGQGLEFLIYFQGNSAPDKSGLPSDRFSAERTGGSVSTLTIQRTQQEDSAVYLCASIWRQGLNTEAFFGQGTRLTVV.

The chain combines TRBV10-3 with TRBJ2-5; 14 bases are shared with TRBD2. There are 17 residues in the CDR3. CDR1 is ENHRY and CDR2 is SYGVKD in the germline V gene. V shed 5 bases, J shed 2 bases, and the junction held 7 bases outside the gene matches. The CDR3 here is CAISPGLAGGNQETQYF. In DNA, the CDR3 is TGTGCCATCAGTCCAGGACTAGCGGGAGGTAATCAAGAGACCCAGTACTTC.

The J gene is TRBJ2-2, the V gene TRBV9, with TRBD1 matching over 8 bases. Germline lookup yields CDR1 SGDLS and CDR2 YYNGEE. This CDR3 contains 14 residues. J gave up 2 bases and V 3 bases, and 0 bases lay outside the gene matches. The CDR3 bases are TGTGCCAGCAGCGCAGGGGGCAACACCGGGGAGCTGTTTTTT. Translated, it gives CASSAGGNTGELFF.

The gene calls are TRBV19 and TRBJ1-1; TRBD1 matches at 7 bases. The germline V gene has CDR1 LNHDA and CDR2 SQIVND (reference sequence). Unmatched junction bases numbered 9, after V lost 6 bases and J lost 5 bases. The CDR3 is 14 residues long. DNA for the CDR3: TGTGCCAGTAGGGACACAGGGGCGAGGACTGAAGCTTTCTTT. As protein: CASRDTGARTEAFF. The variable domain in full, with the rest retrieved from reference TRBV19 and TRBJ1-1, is DGGITQSPKYLFRKEGQNVTLSCEQNLNHDAMYWYRQDPGQGLRLIYYSQIVNDFQKGDIAEGYSVSREKKESFPLTVTSAQKNPTAFYLCASRDTGARTEAFFGQGTRLTVV.

CDR3 bases: TGTGCCAGCAGCTTCCGCGGGACAGGGTTCGACGAGCAGTACTTC. Its translation: CASSFRGTGFDEQYF. The chain employs TRBV3-1 (or the pseudogene TRBV3-2) and TRBJ2-7; TRBD1 matches 9 bases. The V gene's germline CDR1 is LGHDT and CDR2 YNNKEL (reference sequence). This CDR3 has 15 residues. The ends lost 5 bases at V and 5 bases at J; junction bases unmatched: 10.